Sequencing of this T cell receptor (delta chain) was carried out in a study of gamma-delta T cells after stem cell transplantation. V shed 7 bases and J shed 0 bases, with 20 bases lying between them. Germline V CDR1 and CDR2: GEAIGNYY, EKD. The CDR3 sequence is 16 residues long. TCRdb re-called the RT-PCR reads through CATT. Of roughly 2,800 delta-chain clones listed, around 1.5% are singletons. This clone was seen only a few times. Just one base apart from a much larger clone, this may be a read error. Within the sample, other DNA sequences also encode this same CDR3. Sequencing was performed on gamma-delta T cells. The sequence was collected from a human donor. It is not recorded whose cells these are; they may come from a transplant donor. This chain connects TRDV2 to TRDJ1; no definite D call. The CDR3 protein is CACDPVPGTYTDKLIF. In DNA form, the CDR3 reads TGTGCCTGCGACCCAGTTCCCGGAACGTACACCGATAAACTCATCTTT.